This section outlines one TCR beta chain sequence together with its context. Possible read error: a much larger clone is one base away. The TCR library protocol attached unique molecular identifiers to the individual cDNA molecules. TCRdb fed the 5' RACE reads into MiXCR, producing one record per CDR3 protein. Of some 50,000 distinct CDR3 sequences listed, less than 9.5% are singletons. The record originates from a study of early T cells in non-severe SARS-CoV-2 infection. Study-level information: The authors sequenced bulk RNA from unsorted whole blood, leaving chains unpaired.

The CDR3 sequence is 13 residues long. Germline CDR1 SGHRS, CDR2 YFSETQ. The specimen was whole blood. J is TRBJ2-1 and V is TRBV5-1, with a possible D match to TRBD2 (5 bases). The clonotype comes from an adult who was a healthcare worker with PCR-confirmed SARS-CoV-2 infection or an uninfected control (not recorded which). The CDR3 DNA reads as TGCGCCAGCCGAGGGCTAGAGGGCAATGTGCAGTTCTTC. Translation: CASRGLEGNVQFF. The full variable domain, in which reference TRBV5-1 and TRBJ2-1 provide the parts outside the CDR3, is KAGVTQTPRYLIKTRGQQVTLSCSPISGHRSVSWYQQTPGQGLQFLFEYFSETQRNKGNFPGRFSGRQFSNSRSEMNVSTLELGDSALYLCASRGLEGNVQFFGPGTRLTVL.